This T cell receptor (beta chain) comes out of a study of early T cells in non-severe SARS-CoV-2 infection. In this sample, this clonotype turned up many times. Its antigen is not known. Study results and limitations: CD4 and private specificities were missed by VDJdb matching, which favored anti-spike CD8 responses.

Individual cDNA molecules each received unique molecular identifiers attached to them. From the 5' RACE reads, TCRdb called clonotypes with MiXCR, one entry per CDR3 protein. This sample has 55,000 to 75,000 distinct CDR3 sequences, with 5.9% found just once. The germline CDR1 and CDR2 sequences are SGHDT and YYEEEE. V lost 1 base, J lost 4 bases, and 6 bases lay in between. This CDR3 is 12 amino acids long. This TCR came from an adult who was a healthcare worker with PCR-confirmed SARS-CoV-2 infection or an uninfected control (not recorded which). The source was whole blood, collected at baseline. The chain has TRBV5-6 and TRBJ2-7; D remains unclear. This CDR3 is CASSLTPYEQYF. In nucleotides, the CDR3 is TGTGCCAGCAGCTTGACCCCTTACGAGCAGTACTTC.